Following are 7 T cell receptor beta chains from one sample sequenced in a study of cytomegalovirus exposure and HLA in healthy donors. PCR was performed using 60 Vbeta and 13 Jbeta primers. Clones were read by immunoSEQ multiplex PCR, and TCRdb kept only the in-frame ones, dropping some. The sample consists of 150,000 or so clones, roughly 80% of them appearing once. Input material: PBMCs. These receptors came from a man aged 45-65 years in good health and CMV-seropositive.

This chain uses TRBV27 with TRBJ2-1; 9 nucleotides align to TRBD2. Germline V lookup: CDR1 MNHEY, CDR2 SMNVEV (reference sequence). There are 14 residues in the CDR3. The V segment lost 2 bases and the J segment 4 bases; nucleotides outside the gene matches: 0. CDR3 coding DNA: TGTGCCAGCAGTTTAGCGGGGGGGTACAATGAGCAGTTCTTC. This codes for CASSLAGGYNEQFF.

The chain joins TRBV5-1 to TRBJ2-7, with 11 bases fitting TRBD2. Germline V lookup: CDR1 SGHRS, CDR2 YFSETQ. CDR3 length equals 15 residues. After removal of 4 bases from V and 6 bases from J, the junction contained 9 bases not matched to a gene. The DNA of the CDR3 is TGCGCCAGCAGCCGGGAGACTAGCGGGGTCTCCGAGCAGTACTTC. It yields the protein CASSRETSGVSEQYF.

For this clone: The sample holds other DNA sequences that translate to the same CDR3. The chain couples TRBV5-1 to TRBJ1-1; D possibly corresponds to TRBD1 (5 bases). With 0 bases removed from V and 0 bases from J, the gap between germline ends came to 6 bases. The germline V gene encodes CDR1 SGHRS and CDR2 YFSETQ. The CDR3 extends over 14 amino acids. CDR3 residues: CASSLEGVNTEAFF. The CDR3, as DNA: TGCGCCAGCAGCTTGGAAGGGGTGAACACTGAAGCTTTCTTT.

The chain recombines TRBV2 with TRBJ2-1; 10 bases fit TRBD2. Losses at the gene ends were 5 bases for V and 0 bases for J; bases not matched to a gene: 7. This CDR3 contains 17 residues. Germline values: CDR1 SNHLY, CDR2 FYNNEI. DNA for the CDR3: TGTGCCAGCAGTCAACTAAGCGGGGGGGCCTCCTACAATGAGCAGTTCTTC. Translation: CASSQLSGGASYNEQFF.

This clone came up a few times. CDR3 sequence (DNA): TGTGCCAGCATTCCAGGGGTTCAGGGGACCCAGTACTTC. It encodes CASIPGVQGTQYF. The chain uses TRBV2 and TRBJ2-5, with D perhaps matching TRBD1 (6 bases). Trimming left V 7 bases short and J 7 bases short, with 16 bases between. The CDR3 has 13 residues. Germline assignment: CDR1 SNHLY and CDR2 FYNNEI.

The chain recombines TRBV5-5 with TRBJ1-4, with D possibly being TRBD1 (6 bases). This CDR3 region has 14 residues. V was shortened by 3 bases and J by 4 bases, with 10 bases between the two germline ends. From germline, CDR1 is SGHKS and CDR2 YYEKEE (reference sequence). The CDR3 loop is CASSWDKSNEKLFF. The CDR3 DNA reads as TGTGCCAGCAGCTGGGACAAGAGTAATGAAAAACTGTTTTTT. Using reference TRBV5-5 and TRBJ1-4 for the parts outside the CDR3, the full variable domain is DAGVTQSPTHLIKTRGQQVTLRCSPISGHKSVSWYQQVLGQGPQFIFQYYEKEERGRGNFPDRFSARQFPNYSSELNVNALLLGDSALYLCASSWDKSNEKLFFGSGTQLSVL.

This chain connects TRBV7-9 to TRBJ2-7, with D possibly TRBD2 on 5 matching bases. The CDR3 has 14 amino acids. The germline V and J ends were trimmed by 3 bases and 6 bases, with 15 bases remaining between them. Germline V lookup: CDR1 SEHNR, CDR2 FQNEAQ (reference sequence). The DNA for the CDR3 is TGTGCCAGCAGCTTTAGACGCGACGGAGGCGAGCAGTACTTC. This encodes CASSFRRDGGEQYF.